This T cell receptor beta chain was recorded in a study of T cells in Graves' hyperthyroidism and ophthalmopathy. Exclusion of patients followed from uncontrolled infection, other autoimmune disease, pregnancy or lactation. With 0 bases removed from V and 6 bases from J, the gap between germline ends came to 3 bases. Germline-derived CDR1 and CDR2 are SEHNR and FQNEAQ (reference sequence). The CDR3 runs to 11 residues. Regions amplified from RNA transcripts were the TCR beta CDR3 regions. In the first-round RT-PCR of the TCR CDR3, the HTBI primer set was used. TCRdb reprocessed the multiplex PCR reads via MiXCR and lists one record per CDR3 protein. The table has hundreds of thousands of distinct CDR3 sequences, more than 12% seen once. In this sample, this clonotype turned up a few times. Being one base from a much bigger clone, this may be a read error.

Material for sequencing was blood. V gene TRBV7-9 combines with J gene TRBJ2-7, with D unclear. The sequence came from a woman aged 45-60 years with Graves' ophthalmopathy. CDR3 DNA: TGTGCCAGCAGCTTAGCGGTCGAGCAGTACTTC. Protein: CASSLAVEQYF.